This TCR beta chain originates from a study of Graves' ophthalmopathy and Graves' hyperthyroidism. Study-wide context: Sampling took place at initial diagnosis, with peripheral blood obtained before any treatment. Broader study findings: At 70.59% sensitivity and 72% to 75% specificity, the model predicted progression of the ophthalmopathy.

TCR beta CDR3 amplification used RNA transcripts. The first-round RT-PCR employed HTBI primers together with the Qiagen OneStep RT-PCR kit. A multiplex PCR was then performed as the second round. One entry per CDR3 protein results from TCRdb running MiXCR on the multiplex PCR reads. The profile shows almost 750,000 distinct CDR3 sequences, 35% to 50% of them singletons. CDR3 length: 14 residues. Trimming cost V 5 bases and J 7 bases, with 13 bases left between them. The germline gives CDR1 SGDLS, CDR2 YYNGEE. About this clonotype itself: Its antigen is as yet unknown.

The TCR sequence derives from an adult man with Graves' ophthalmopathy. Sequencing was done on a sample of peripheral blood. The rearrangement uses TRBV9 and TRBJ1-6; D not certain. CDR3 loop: CASSYIRENSPLHF. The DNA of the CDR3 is TGTGCCAGCAGTTACATCCGGGAAAATTCACCCCTCCACTTT.